This TCR beta chain comes out of a study of PD-1 blockade in classical Hodgkin lymphoma. Overall study results and limits: Significantly greater TCR diversity emerged by C4D1 in CD4+ cells but not CD8+ cells. Similar baseline diversity was found in complete responders and newly diagnosed patients. Reports described newly diagnosed patients as having lower baseline TCR diversity than healthy donors.

This clone was detected once. Antigen unknown. Profiling relied on immunoSEQ multiplex PCR, and the TCRdb table lists in-frame clones only, not all of them. The data hold over 50,000 clones, with over 70% observed a single time. Each patient's relapse followed autologous stem cell transplantation, and brentuximab vedotin exposure varied. The CDR3 has 16 residues. Deletions cut 0 bases from V and 3 bases from J, with 12 bases between. In germline, CDR1 is MGHRA, CDR2 YSYEKL. Material: peripheral blood mononuclear cells (PBMCs), obtained at baseline. The chain carries TRBV4-1 and TRBJ2-1; D unresolved. This clonotype originated in a human donor with classical Hodgkin lymphoma. The CDR3 coding sequence is TGCGCCAGCAGCCAAGACAACTGGAGCGACTACAATGAGCAGTTCTTC. Translation gives CASSQDNWSDYNEQFF.